This T cell receptor beta chain was observed in a study of spatial heterogeneity in lung cancer. Study as a whole: The study observed each unique TCR and UMI combination more than ten times on average in raw reads.

Germline CDR1 reads SGHVS; CDR2 reads FQNEAQ. The CDR3 covers 14 residues. V trimming: 0 bases; J trimming: 10 bases; junction bases outside the gene matches: 4. Stated time point: sample taken at primary tumor resection. In each case, whole RNA from tumor, nontumor lung or frozen PBMC was sequenced unsorted. From the 5' RACE reads, TCRdb called clonotypes with MiXCR, one entry per CDR3 protein. The table shows approximately 29,000 distinct CDR3 sequences, with approximately 8.1% occurring only once. This clonotype has a count of ten or more. Material: PBMCs, obtained at surgery. This receptor was obtained from a female donor with early-stage non-small cell lung cancer. The chain links TRBV7-8 to TRBJ2-1; 9 bases agree with TRBD2. Here the CDR3 reads CASSLARLAAEQFF. The DNA for the CDR3 is TGTGCCAGCAGCTTAGCGCGACTAGCGGCAGAGCAGTTCTTC.